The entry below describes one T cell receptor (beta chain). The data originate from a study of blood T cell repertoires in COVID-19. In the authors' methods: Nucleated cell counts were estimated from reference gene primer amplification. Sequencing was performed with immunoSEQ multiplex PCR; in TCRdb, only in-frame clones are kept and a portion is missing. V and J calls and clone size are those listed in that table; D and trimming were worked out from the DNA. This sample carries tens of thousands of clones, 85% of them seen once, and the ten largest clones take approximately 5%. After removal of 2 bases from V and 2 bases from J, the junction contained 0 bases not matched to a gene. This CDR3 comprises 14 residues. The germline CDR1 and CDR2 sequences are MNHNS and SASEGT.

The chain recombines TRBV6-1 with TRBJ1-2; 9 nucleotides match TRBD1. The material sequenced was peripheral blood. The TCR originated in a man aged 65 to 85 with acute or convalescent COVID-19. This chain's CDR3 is CASSETGGNYGYTF. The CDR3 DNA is TGTGCCAGCAGTGAAACAGGGGGCAACTATGGCTACACCTTC.